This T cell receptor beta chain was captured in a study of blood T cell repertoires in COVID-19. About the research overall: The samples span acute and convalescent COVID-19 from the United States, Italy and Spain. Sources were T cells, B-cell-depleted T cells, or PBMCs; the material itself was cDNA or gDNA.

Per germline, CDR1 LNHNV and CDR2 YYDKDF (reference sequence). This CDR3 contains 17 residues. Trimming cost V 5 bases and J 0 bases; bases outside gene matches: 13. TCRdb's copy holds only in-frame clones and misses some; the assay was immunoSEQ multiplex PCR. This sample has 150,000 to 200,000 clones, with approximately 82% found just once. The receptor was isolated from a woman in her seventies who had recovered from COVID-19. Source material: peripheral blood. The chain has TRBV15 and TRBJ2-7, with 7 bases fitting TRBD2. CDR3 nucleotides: TGTGCCACCAGCCAGATCGGAGGGAGGGACTACTCCTACGAGCAGTACTTC. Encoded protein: CATSQIGGRDYSYEQYF. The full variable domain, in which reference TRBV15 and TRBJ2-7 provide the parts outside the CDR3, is DAMVIQNPRYQVTQFGKPVTLSCSQTLNHNVMYWYQQKSSQAPKLLFHYYDKDFNNEADTPDNFQSRRPNTSFCFLDIRSPGLGDTAMYLCATSQIGGRDYSYEQYFGPGTRLTVT.